The present T cell receptor beta chain was sequenced within a study of blood T cell repertoires in COVID-19. Study-level information: In each case, the material was cDNA or gDNA derived from T cells, B-cell-depleted T cells, or PBMCs.

Germline V gene lookup returns CDR1 MNHNS and CDR2 SASEGT. V was shortened by 3 bases and J by 5 bases, with 13 bases between the two germline ends. There are 15 residues in the CDR3. Generated by immunoSEQ multiplex PCR, the TCRdb table keeps only in-frame clones and is missing some. The sample shows under 200,000 clones, 70% to 80% of them seen only once. The material sequenced was peripheral blood. This clonotype originated in a man between 60 and 75 years old with acute or convalescent COVID-19. The chain recombines TRBV6-1 with TRBJ1-4, with a tentative D call TRBD1 (6 bases). The CDR3 DNA reads TGTGCCAGCAGTGATCCATGGACAGAAAATGAAAAACTGTTTTTT. Its protein product is CASSDPWTENEKLFF.